These 22 T cell receptor beta chains were all obtained from the same sample, sequenced in a study of blood T cell repertoires in COVID-19. Profiling relied on immunoSEQ multiplex PCR, and the TCRdb table lists in-frame clones only, not all of them. This sample has 120,000 or so clones, with about 90% found just once. Material for sequencing was peripheral blood. The receptors were gathered from a man in his sixties or seventies who had recovered from COVID-19.

V usage is TRBV20-1 and J usage is TRBJ1-2; D unresolved. CDR1 and CDR2 from the germline V gene are DFQATT and SNEGSKA (reference sequence). This CDR3 comprises 12 residues. V was shortened by 3 bases and J by 7 bases, with 12 bases between the two germline ends. Here the CDR3 DNA reads TGCAGTGCTAGTGATACTCCGGGTGGCTACACCTTC. Protein: CSASDTPGGYTF.

A few counts support this clone. This rearrangement joins TRBV3-1 (or the pseudogene TRBV3-2) to TRBJ2-7, with D possibly TRBD1 on 5 matching bases. Germline V gene lookup returns CDR1 LGHDT and CDR2 YNNKEL (reference sequence). The CDR3 totals 14 residues. V gave up 4 bases and J gave up 3 bases, with 13 bases separating them. The CDR3 spells CASSRFREGYEQYF. In nucleotides, the CDR3 is TGTGCCAGCAGCCGCTTCAGGGAAGGCTACGAGCAGTACTTC.

The rearrangement joins TRBV7-2 to TRBJ2-7, with TRBD2 matching 14 bases. Germline CDR1 SGHTA, CDR2 FQGNSA. The CDR3 length is 19 residues. The ends lost 5 bases at V and 3 bases at J; junction bases unmatched: 15. CDR3 coding DNA: TGTGCCAGCAGCACCCCCGACAGTGGGACTAGCGGGAGACTCTACGAGCAGTACTTC. Its translation: CASSTPDSGTSGRLYEQYF.

This sequence joins TRBV7-2 and TRBJ2-2; 13 bases are a match to TRBD2. This CDR3 comprises 15 residues. CDR1 and CDR2 (germline): SGHTA, FQGNSA. V trimming: 5 bases; J trimming: 7 bases; junction bases outside the gene matches: 4. The CDR3 coding sequence is TGTGCCAGCAGCCGCGGACTAGCGGGAGACGGGGAGCTGTTTTTT. Translated: CASSRGLAGDGELFF.

The rearrangement links TRBV28 to TRBJ2-7, with 9 bases matching TRBD1. Trimming at V came to 5 bases and at J to 7 bases, leaving 6 bases not matched to a gene. CDR1 is MDHEN and CDR2 is SYDVKM in the germline V gene. This CDR3 has 13 amino acids. CDR3 in DNA: TGTGCCAGCAGTCGGACAGGGGTGAGGGAGCAGTACTTC. This encodes CASSRTGVREQYF. Filled out from reference TRBV28 and TRBJ2-7, the complete variable domain reads DVKVTQSSRYLVKRTGEKVFLECVQDMDHENMFWYRQDPGLGLRLIYFSYDVKMKEKGDIPEGYSVSREKKERFSLILESASTNQTSMYLCASSRTGVREQYFGPGTRLTVT.

V usage is TRBV29-1 and J usage is TRBJ2-7, with a possible D match to TRBD1 (6 bases). The CDR3 runs to 12 residues. Trimming cost V 4 bases and J 6 bases, with 13 bases left between them. The germline V gene has CDR1 SQVTM and CDR2 ANQGSEA. For the CDR3, the DNA is TGCAGCGTTGGAGAACAGGGTCGCGAGCAGTACTTC. The encoded protein is CSVGEQGREQYF.

This clone occurred a few times. This chain connects TRBV10-1 to TRBJ1-3; D not certain. Germline CDR1 WNHNN, CDR2 SYGVQD (reference sequence). This CDR3 has 16 residues. V was shortened by 6 bases and J by 2 bases, with 17 bases between the two germline ends. In DNA form, the CDR3 reads TGCGCCAGCAGCCCCACGCGGGGATCGACTGGAAACACCATATATTTT. Translating gives CASSPTRGSTGNTIYF.

The V and J genes are TRBV6-5 and TRBJ2-5, with D possibly TRBD2 on 5 matching bases. Per germline, CDR1 MNHEY and CDR2 SVGAGI. V shed 10 bases and J shed 5 bases, with 11 bases lying between them. The CDR3 sequence is 11 residues long. Here the CDR3 DNA reads TGTGCCACATTATCGGGGGAGACCCAGTACTTC. Translating gives CATLSGETQYF.

The chain employs TRBV11-3 and TRBJ2-1; TRBD1 matches at 10 bases. There are 16 residues in the CDR3. Germline CDR1 and CDR2: SGHNT and YENEEA. The V segment lost 5 bases and the J segment 5 bases; nucleotides outside the gene matches: 9. The CDR3 sequence: CASSNRQGAGHNEQFF. CDR3 DNA: TGTGCCAGCAGCAACAGACAGGGGGCAGGTCACAATGAGCAGTTCTTC.

This clone came up a few times. The CDR3 here is CASSTRRTPYSQETQYF. The CDR3 DNA reads as TGTGCCAGTAGTACCCGGAGGACTCCCTATTCACAAGAGACCCAGTACTTC. The chain links TRBV19 to TRBJ2-5; perhaps TRBD2 as D (5 bases). V was cut by 4 bases and J by 2 bases, with 20 bases left in between. CDR1 is LNHDA, CDR2 SQIVND, per germline (reference sequence). The CDR3 consists of 17 residues.

J is TRBJ2-2 and V is TRBV19, with a weak D call TRBD2 (5 bases). Germline values: CDR1 LNHDA, CDR2 SQIVND (reference sequence). V was clipped by 9 bases and J by 11 bases, with 19 bases between them. CDR3 size: 13 residues. As DNA, the CDR3 is TGTGCCAGGGGTAAAGGGCTTTCGGGAGAGCTGTTTTTT. Translated: CARGKGLSGELFF.

The genes are TRBV5-1 and TRBJ2-1; TRBD1 is a possible D gene (6 bases). This CDR3 has 14 amino acids. Germline CDR1 reads SGHRS; CDR2 reads YFSETQ. Trimming stripped 4 bases from V and 4 bases from J, with 12 bases between. This chain's CDR3 is CASSEQGLYNEQFF. CDR3 in DNA: TGCGCCAGCAGCGAACAGGGCCTATACAATGAGCAGTTCTTC.

V is TRBV27 and J is TRBJ2-7; TRBD1 aligns across 9 bases. Germline V lookup: CDR1 MNHEY, CDR2 SMNVEV (reference sequence). The CDR3 runs 14 residues. The ends lost 6 bases at V and 2 bases at J; junction bases unmatched: 5. CDR3 in DNA: TGTGCCAGCAGGGACAGGGGAGGCCCCTACGAGCAGTACTTC. This encodes CASRDRGGPYEQYF.

The CDR3 is CASSRTSGVEQYF. CDR3 in DNA: TGTGCCAGCAGCCGGACTAGCGGGGTCGAGCAGTACTTC. This chain uses TRBV12-3 or TRBV12-4 with TRBJ2-7, with TRBD2 matching 12 bases. This CDR3 is 13 amino acids long. The junction had 3 bases not matched to a gene; V was cut back by 6 bases and J by 6 bases.

The chain couples TRBV10-1 to TRBJ2-2; 8 bases are a match to TRBD1. Germline lookup yields CDR1 WNHNN and CDR2 SYGVQD (reference sequence). The CDR3 totals 14 residues. Trimming took 4 bases from V and 5 from J; bases not matched to a gene: 3. As DNA, the CDR3 is TGCGCCAGCAGTGTCACAGGGGGGACCGGGGAGCTGTTTTTT. The encoded protein is CASSVTGGTGELFF.

The V gene is TRBV5-8, the J gene TRBJ2-3, with 8 nucleotides matching TRBD2. V lost 2 bases and J lost 4; bases outside the gene matches: 18. The CDR3 runs to 19 residues. Germline lookup yields CDR1 SGHTS and CDR2 YDEGEE. The CDR3 protein is CASSLFIAGTRRLPDTQYF. CDR3 DNA sequence: TGTGCCAGCAGCTTATTCATAGCGGGGACAAGAAGGCTCCCAGATACGCAGTATTTT.

The genes are TRBV2 and TRBJ2-3; D ambiguous. This CDR3 spans 14 amino acids. V gave up 3 bases and J gave up 2 bases, with 9 bases separating them. Germline V gene lookup returns CDR1 SNHLY and CDR2 FYNNEI. CDR3 protein: CASSDDSFTDTQYF. The CDR3 DNA is TGTGCCAGCAGTGACGATAGTTTCACAGATACGCAGTATTTT.

The genes are TRBV5-4 and TRBJ1-6; 7 nucleotides agree with TRBD1. V lost 3 bases to trimming and J lost 8 bases; unmatched junction nucleotides: 8. The CDR3 sequence is 15 residues long. CDR1 is SGHNT, CDR2 YYREEE, per germline (reference sequence). The CDR3 sequence is CASSSMTGKYSPLHF. The CDR3 DNA sequence: TGTGCCAGCAGCTCTATGACAGGGAAGTATTCACCCCTCCACTTT.

This rearrangement joins TRBV2 to TRBJ1-1; 7 bases fit TRBD1. After removal of 5 bases from V and 9 bases from J, the junction contained 12 bases not matched to a gene. Germline CDR1 reads SNHLY; CDR2 reads FYNNEI. The CDR3 contains 14 residues. The CDR3 DNA sequence: TGTGCCAGCAGTCCCCAGGTAGGGGGCCCAAAAGCTTTCTTT. Its protein is CASSPQVGGPKAFF. Filled out from reference TRBV2 and TRBJ1-1, the complete variable domain reads EPEVTQTPSHQVTQMGQEVILRCVPISNHLYFYWYRQILGQKVEFLVSFYNNEISEKSEIFDDQFSVERPDGSNFTLKIRSTKLEDSAMYFCASSPQVGGPKAFFGQGTRLTVV.

The rearrangement links TRBV9 to TRBJ2-1; TRBD2 aligns across 10 bases. CDR3 length equals 14 residues. Looked up from germline, CDR1 is SGDLS and CDR2 is YYNGEE. Trimming took 6 bases from V and 8 from J; bases not matched to a gene: 8. The CDR3 loop reads CASKAGGGRHEQFF. CDR3 in DNA: TGTGCCAGCAAAGCGGGAGGGGGGCGCCATGAGCAGTTCTTC.

The chain carries TRBV19 and TRBJ2-1; D remains unclear. The CDR3 length is 16 residues. Trimming stripped 5 bases from V and 4 bases from J, with 18 bases between. Germline CDR1 LNHDA, CDR2 SQIVND (reference sequence). The CDR3 DNA reads TGTGCCAGTAGTCTCCTGTGGCAGGTGGAATACAATGAGCAGTTCTTC. Translation gives CASSLLWQVEYNEQFF.

The rearrangement uses TRBV9 and TRBJ1-6; D not resolved. The CDR3 sequence is 16 residues long. V was cut by 3 bases and J by 0 bases, with 10 bases left in between. CDR1 and CDR2 (germline): SGDLS, YYNGEE. The CDR3 DNA follows: TGTGCCAGCAGCGGAGCGGAGAGCTCCTATAATTCACCCCTCCACTTT. Translating gives CASSGAESSYNSPLHF.